The rows below give T cell receptor beta chains drawn from one sample of a study of cytomegalovirus exposure and HLA in healthy donors. TCRdb's table, derived via immunoSEQ multiplex PCR, lists solely in-frame clones and lacks some. The sample holds 110,000 to 150,000 clones; around 75% are singletons and the top ten take more than 6.5%. The sample consisted of PBMCs. These receptors all stem from a man aged 25 to 40 in good health and CMV-seronegative. CDR3s include the opening cysteine and the closing phenylalanine or tryptophan. D genes are given only for firm matches. Clone size is stated in some rows and not others, as once, few, many or a class when expanded.

D,size,J,V,CDR3,DNA
-,-,TRBJ2-5,TRBV20-1,CSYGDQETQYF,TGCAGTTACGGGGACCAAGAGACCCAGTACTTC
TRBD1,-,TRBJ1-1,TRBV5-1,CASNPGGSNTEAFF,TGCGCCAGCAACCCAGGGGGAAGCAACACTGAAGCTTTCTTT
-,-,TRBJ2-1,TRBV20-1,CSASDSDRKFF,TGCAGTGCTAGTGACAGCGACAGGAAGTTCTTC
-,-,TRBJ1-1,TRBV6-6,CASSFKNDRFGWAFF,TGTGCCAGCAGTTTCAAGAACGACAGGTTTGGCTGGGCTTTCTTT
TRBD1,few,TRBJ2-1,TRBV5-1,CASSLGDRVDEQFF,TGCGCCAGCAGCTTGGGGGACAGGGTAGATGAGCAGTTCTTC
-,-,TRBJ2-1,TRBV7-9,CASSLAGVLNEQFF,TGTGCCAGCAGCTTAGCAGGGGTCCTTAATGAGCAGTTCTTC
TRBD1,-,TRBJ2-7,TRBV18,CASSPTGQGIRNEQYF,TGTGCCAGCTCACCTACAGGACAGGGGATAAGAAACGAGCAGTACTTC
-,-,TRBJ2-7,TRBV4-2,CASSQQGTSSYEQYF,TGTGCCAGCAGCCAACAGGGGACAAGCTCCTACGAGCAGTACTTC
TRBD2,few,TRBJ2-1,TRBV5-6,CASSSPSGTSSYNEQFF,TGTGCCAGCAGCTCTCCTAGCGGGACGAGCTCCTACAATGAGCAGTTCTTC
-,-,TRBJ2-7,TRBV29-1,CSVEADRSEQYF,TGCAGCGTTGAAGCCGACAGAAGCGAGCAGTACTTC
-,-,TRBJ1-5,TRBV28,CASSLSGVSNQPQHF,TGTGCCAGCAGTTTAAGCGGGGTAAGCAATCAGCCCCAGCATTTT
TRBD1,-,TRBJ2-5,TRBV28,CASSLRGGAETQYF,TGTGCCAGCAGTTTGCGAGGGGGCGCAGAGACCCAGTACTTC
-,-,TRBJ1-2,TRBV5-6,CASSLETVNYGYTF,TGTGCCAGCAGCTTGGAAACAGTTAACTATGGCTACACCTTC
-,-,TRBJ1-2,TRBV6-8,CASREGSGYTF,TGTGCCAGCAGAGAAGGGAGTGGCTACACCTTC
TRBD1,few,TRBJ2-7,TRBV27,CASGQGNFYEQYF,TGTGCCAGCGGACAGGGAAATTTCTACGAGCAGTACTTC
-,few,TRBJ1-1,TRBV5-1,CASLPSGMGTEAFF,TGCGCCAGCCTCCCCTCAGGGATGGGCACTGAAGCTTTCTTT
-,-,TRBJ1-5,TRBV6-5,CASSLDSSRQPQHF,TGTGCCAGCAGCCTGGACAGCTCAAGGCAGCCCCAGCATTTT
TRBD1,-,TRBJ2-7,TRBV4-2,CASSQDYRGLSEQYF,TGTGCCAGCAGCCAAGATTACAGGGGTCTGTCCGAGCAGTACTTC
TRBD1,-,TRBJ2-7,TRBV5-1,CASSLRGQQDYEQYF,TGCGCCAGCAGCTTGAGGGGACAGCAGGATTACGAGCAGTACTTC
-,-,TRBJ2-2,TRBV10-2,CASSESGWSANTGELFF,TGCGCCAGCAGTGAGTCTGGGTGGAGCGCGAACACCGGGGAGCTGTTTTTT
-,-,TRBJ2-1,TRBV29-1,CSVTGNWDEQFF,TGCAGCGTCACCGGGAACTGGGATGAGCAGTTCTTC
TRBD1,few,TRBJ2-5,TRBV5-1,CASSFQGAGETQYF,TGCGCCAGCAGCTTTCAGGGGGCAGGGGAGACCCAGTACTTC
TRBD1,once,TRBJ2-7,TRBV5-1,CASSLSGTGVNEQYF,TGCGCCAGCAGCTTATCCGGGACAGGGGTGAACGAGCAGTACTTC
-,-,TRBJ2-6,TRBV7-8,CASSLQVPNGLTF,TGTGCCAGCAGCTTGCAGGTACCCAACGGCCTGACTTTC
-,-,TRBJ1-1,TRBV7-9,CAGYTGTANTEAFF,TGTGCCGGCTATACAGGGACGGCGAACACTGAAGCTTTCTTT
TRBD2,-,TRBJ2-2,TRBV10-2,CASTGEGGPSGELFF,TGCGCCAGCACCGGAGAGGGAGGGCCCTCCGGGGAGCTGTTTTTT
TRBD1,-,TRBJ1-5,TRBV19,CASSIRDRGQPQHF,TGTGCCAGTAGTATAAGGGACAGGGGGCAGCCCCAGCATTTT
TRBD1,-,TRBJ2-5,TRBV7-9,CASSYGQGLVETQYF,TGTGCCAGCAGCTACGGACAGGGGCTGGTGGAGACCCAGTACTTC
TRBD2,once,TRBJ2-5,TRBV5-1,CASKKPVLAGEGETQYF,TGCGCCAGCAAGAAACCCGTACTAGCGGGAGAAGGAGAGACCCAGTACTTC
TRBD2,-,TRBJ2-7,TRBV7-2,CASSLEDGTSGYEQYF,TGTGCCAGCAGCTTAGAGGACGGGACTAGCGGCTACGAGCAGTACTTC
-,few,TRBJ1-5,TRBV2,CASSLRQAYNQPQHF,TGTGCCAGCAGCTTAAGACAGGCTTACAATCAGCCCCAGCATTTT
TRBD1,once,TRBJ2-5,TRBV6-1,CASSEARQGAGETQYF,TGTGCCAGCAGTGAAGCTCGACAGGGGGCTGGAGAGACCCAGTACTTC
TRBD1,-,TRBJ2-5,TRBV7-9,CASSLGTGVQETQYF,TGTGCCAGCAGCTTAGGGACAGGGGTCCAAGAGACCCAGTACTTC
-,-,TRBJ1-1,TRBV5-1,CASSLADSLSTEAFF,TGCGCCAGCAGCTTGGCGGACAGCTTATCCACTGAAGCTTTCTTT
TRBD1,-,TRBJ2-2,TRBV11-2,CASSRTGNTGELFF,TGTGCCAGCAGCAGGACAGGGAACACCGGGGAGCTGTTTTTT
TRBD2,-,TRBJ2-2,TRBV28,CASSLSSGSWELFF,TGTGCCAGCAGTTTATCTAGCGGGAGTTGGGAGCTGTTTTTT
-,few,TRBJ1-5,TRBV6-1,CASSEAWGPNQPQHF,TGTGCCAGCAGTGAAGCTTGGGGGCCCAATCAGCCCCAGCATTTT
TRBD2,once,TRBJ2-5,TRBV25-1,CASSDGEWVAGVQETQYF,TGTGCCAGCAGTGATGGGGAGTGGGTAGCGGGGGTCCAAGAGACCCAGTACTTC
TRBD1,once,TRBJ1-1,TRBV6-5,CASSRGQGGDTEAFF,TGTGCCAGCAGTCGCGGACAGGGGGGGGACACTGAAGCTTTCTTT
-,-,TRBJ1-2,TRBV5-4,CASSLEGDRRGYGYTF,TGTGCCAGCAGCTTGGAGGGCGATCGAAGGGGCTATGGCTACACCTTC
-,once,TRBJ2-7,TRBV28,CASSSGDEQYF,TGTGCCAGCAGTTCAGGGGACGAGCAGTACTTC